This T cell receptor (beta chain) was sequenced for a study of cytomegalovirus exposure and HLA in healthy donors. Each donor was nominally healthy when sampled (though unrecorded immune exposures were likely). The CDR3 is 15 amino acids. Germline-derived CDR1 and CDR2 are MNHEY and SVGAGI. V was clipped by 0 bases and J by 4 bases; unmatched bases: 6. This clone was seen a single time. Its antigen is unknown. The PCR had 60 Vbeta and 13 Jbeta primers. The assay was immunoSEQ multiplex PCR, and TCRdb's table has in-frame clones only and misses some. Among approximately 150,000 clones listed, roughly 85% were seen once. Study findings and constraints: The productive fraction for most TCR beta V segments was about 90% or about 30% in an earlier analysis.

This sequence originates from a woman in her fifties or sixties in good health and CMV-seronegative. The chain uses TRBV6-5 and TRBJ2-7; 7 nucleotides agree with TRBD1. Sequenced input: PBMCs. The CDR3 DNA follows: TGTGCCAGCAGTTACTCGCTACAGGGGTCGTACGAGCAGTACTTC. Its translation: CASSYSLQGSYEQYF.